The table lists the clone carrying this T cell receptor beta chain with a count of one. The data were taken from a study of T cell changes during pregnancy in multiple sclerosis. CDR1 is SGHTA, CDR2 FQGTGA, per germline. Trimming at V came to 2 bases and at J to 5 bases, leaving 7 bases not matched to a gene. The CDR3 runs to 16 residues. The repertoire was sequenced with immunoSEQ multiplex PCR; TCRdb's copy has only in-frame clones and lacks some. This table holds about 92,000 clones, roughly 90% found once. The input for sequencing was peripheral blood, taken in the first trimester of pregnancy. The sequence came from a female donor with multiple sclerosis, enrolled in a pregnancy study. The rearrangement links TRBV7-3 to TRBJ2-7; 12 nucleotides align to TRBD1. This chain's CDR3 is CASSLGWDRGHDEQYF. DNA of the CDR3: TGTGCCAGCAGCTTAGGGTGGGACAGGGGGCACGACGAGCAGTACTTC. Based on the CDR3 plus reference TRBV7-3 and TRBJ2-7, the full variable domain is GAGVSQTPSNKVTEKGKYVELRCDPISGHTALYWYRQSLGQGPEFLIYFQGTGAADDSGLPNDRFFAVRPEGSVSTLKIQRTERGDSAVYLCASSLGWDRGHDEQYFGPGTRLTVT.